This TCR beta chain was captured in a study of OX40 agonist ivuxolimab in advanced cancers. Whole-study context: Every 2 weeks, ivuxolimab was infused into the patients intravenously at between 0.01 and 10 mg/kg. Partial responses were seen in three patients, one with hepatocellular carcinoma and two with cutaneous melanoma. Overall study results and limits: Dosing at 0.1 to 3.0 mg/kg was accompanied by clonal expansion of CD4+ and CD8+ blood T cells by week 6.

Peripheral blood came from all dose cohorts at three timepoints. The V gene lost 2 bases and the J gene lost 9 bases, with 17 bases spanning the gap. The germline V gene encodes CDR1 SGDLS and CDR2 YYNGEE. The CDR3 length is 15 residues. The data were produced by immunoSEQ multiplex PCR, yet TCRdb's version contains in-frame clones alone and is incomplete. The data contain roughly 53,000 clones, around 85% of them singletons. Worth noting for this clone: Its antigen is not known.

The material sequenced was CD4+ or CD8+ T cells sorted from blood, taken in a trial of the OX40 agonist ivuxolimab. V and J are TRBV9 and TRBJ2-2, with D perhaps assigned TRBD1 or TRBD2 (5 bases each). The receptor was derived from an adult with an advanced solid tumor such as melanoma, head and neck, liver or kidney cancer. The CDR3 loop reads CASSVGTSGGRELFF. The CDR3 DNA reads as TGTGCCAGCAGCGTCGGGACGTCGGGTGGCCGGGAGCTGTTTTTT.